Below, 7 T cell receptor beta chains from the same sample are listed, as sequenced in a study of T-cell memory formation after mild COVID-19. TCRdb passed the 5' RACE reads through MiXCR, listing each CDR3 protein once. The sample holds fewer than 650,000 distinct CDR3 sequences; around 15% are singletons and the top ten take about 8.1%. Sequenced: PBMCs or a T cell subset sorted from them (not recorded which). All receptors come from an adult woman who had mild COVID-19 (a few samples of this study predate the infection). Cell type and time point are not known.

This clonotype has only a few counts. DNA of the CDR3: TGTGCCAGCAGTTTCTCCGCACCGGACAGGGAACAGTTCTTC. Translated: CASSFSAPDREQFF. The rearrangement links TRBV7-9 to TRBJ2-1; 8 bases match TRBD1. After removal of 6 bases from V and 13 bases from J, the junction contained 14 bases not matched to a gene. The CDR3 sequence is 14 residues long. Per the germline V gene, CDR1 is SEHNR and CDR2 is FQNEAQ (reference sequence).

This clonotype was counted between two and nine times. The gene calls are TRBV27 and TRBJ2-7, with D possibly TRBD1 on 5 matching bases. This CDR3 is built from 12 residues. CDR1 and CDR2 (germline): MNHEY, SMNVEV (reference sequence). Trimming took off 2 bases at V and 5 bases at J, with 7 bases between the two ends. The CDR3 sequence: CASSLRGNEQYF. The CDR3 nucleotides read TGTGCCAGCAGTTTAAGGGGAAACGAGCAGTACTTC.

This clonotype was counted between two and nine times. V is TRBV30 and J is TRBJ2-7; perhaps TRBD1 as D (6 bases). Trimming removed 3 bases at V and 0 bases at J, with 15 bases between. The CDR3 is 15 residues long. Germline loops: CDR1 GTSNPN, CDR2 SVGIG (reference sequence). The CDR3 loop reads CAWRVGGSGSYEQYF. The CDR3 DNA reads as TGTGCCTGGAGGGTAGGGGGATCGGGCTCCTACGAGCAGTACTTC.

The table lists this clonotype with a few counts. J is TRBJ2-7 and V is TRBV28, with 10 nucleotides matching TRBD2. The junction had 13 bases not matched to a gene; V was cut back by 8 bases and J by 6 bases. Germline-derived CDR1 and CDR2 are MDHEN and SYDVKM. The CDR3 length is 15 residues. This chain's CDR3 is CASARTSGPLSEQYF. The CDR3 DNA sequence: TGTGCCAGCGCGCGGACTAGCGGCCCTCTTAGCGAGCAGTACTTC.

The table lists this clonotype with a few counts. J is TRBJ2-1 and V is TRBV7-9, with 9 bases matching TRBD1. The CDR3 contains 15 residues. Trimming removed 6 bases from V and 3 bases from J; junction bases left unmatched: 6. CDR1 is SEHNR, CDR2 FQNEAQ, per germline (reference sequence). In DNA form, the CDR3 reads TGTGCCAGCAGGATACAGGGGGCTATCTACAATGAGCAGTTCTTC. This gives the protein CASRIQGAIYNEQFF. The variable domain in full, with the rest retrieved from reference TRBV7-9 and TRBJ2-1, is DTGVSQNPRHKITKRGQNVTFRCDPISEHNRLYWYRQTLGQGPEFLTYFQNEAQLEKSRLLSDRFSAERPKGSFSTLEIQRTEQGDSAMYLCASRIQGAIYNEQFFGPGTRLTVL.

This clonotype appeared a few times. This chain's CDR3 is CASSVVSGTGSGYTF. DNA for the CDR3: TGTGCCAGCAGCGTAGTGTCCGGGACAGGGAGTGGCTACACCTTC. The chain couples TRBV9 to TRBJ1-2; 9 positions agree with TRBD1. The length of the CDR3 is 15 residues. CDR1 is SGDLS, CDR2 YYNGEE, per germline. V lost 0 bases, J lost 7 bases, and 7 bases stayed unmatched. The full variable domain, its missing parts supplied by reference TRBV9 and TRBJ1-2, is DSGVTQTPKHLITATGQRVTLRCSPRSGDLSVYWYQQSLDQGLQFLIQYYNGEERAKGNILERFSAQQFPDLHSELNLSSLELGDSALYFCASSVVSGTGSGYTFGSGTRLTVV.

The chain has TRBV3-1 and TRBJ2-7; weak D call: TRBD2 (7 bases). The CDR3 runs 13 residues. Between the trimmed V and J ends, which lost 8 bases and 7 bases, there was a span of 18 bases. Per germline, CDR1 LGHDT and CDR2 YNNKEL (reference sequence). The DNA of the CDR3 is TGTGCCAGCGGGCCGGGGGGCGCAGGGGAGCAGTACTTC. As protein: CASGPGGAGEQYF.